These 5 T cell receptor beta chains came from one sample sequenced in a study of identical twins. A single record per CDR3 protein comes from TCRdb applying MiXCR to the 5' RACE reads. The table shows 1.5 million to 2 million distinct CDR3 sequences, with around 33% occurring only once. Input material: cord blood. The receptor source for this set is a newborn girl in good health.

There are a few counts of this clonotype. The CDR3 region has the DNA TGTGCTAGTGGTTTGGGGAACTCACCACGAGATACGCAGTATTTT. Amino acid sequence: CASGLGNSPRDTQYF. The V and J genes are TRBV12-5 and TRBJ2-3; D ambiguous. This CDR3 has 15 amino acids. Trimming took off 1 base at V and 5 bases at J, with 13 bases between the two ends. CDR1 and CDR2 from the germline V gene are LGHNT and FRNRAP.

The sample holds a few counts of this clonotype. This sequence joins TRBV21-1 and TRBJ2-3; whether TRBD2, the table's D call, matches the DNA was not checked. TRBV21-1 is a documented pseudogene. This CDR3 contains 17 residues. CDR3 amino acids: CASSKAVSGSGTDTQYF. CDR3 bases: TGTGCCAGCAGCAAAGCGGTCAGCGGGAGCGGCACAGATACGCAGTATTTT.

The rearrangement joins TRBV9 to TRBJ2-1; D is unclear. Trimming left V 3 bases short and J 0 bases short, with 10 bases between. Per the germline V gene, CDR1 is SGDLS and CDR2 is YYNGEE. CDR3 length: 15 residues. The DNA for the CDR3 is TGTGCCAGCAGCGGCTTATCCAGCTCCTACAATGAGCAGTTCTTC. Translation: CASSGLSSSYNEQFF.

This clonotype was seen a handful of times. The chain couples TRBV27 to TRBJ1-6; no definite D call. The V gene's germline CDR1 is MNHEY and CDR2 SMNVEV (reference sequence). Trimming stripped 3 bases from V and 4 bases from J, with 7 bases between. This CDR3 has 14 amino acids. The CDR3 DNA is TGTGCCAGCAGTTTGTGGCCTTATAATTCACCCCTCCACTTT. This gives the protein CASSLWPYNSPLHF.

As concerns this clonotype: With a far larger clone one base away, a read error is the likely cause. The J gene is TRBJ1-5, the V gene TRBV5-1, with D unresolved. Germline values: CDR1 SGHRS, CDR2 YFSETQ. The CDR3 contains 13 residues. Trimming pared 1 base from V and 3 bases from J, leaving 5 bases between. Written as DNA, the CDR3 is TGCGCCAGCAGCTTGAGACACAATCAGCCCCAGCATTTT. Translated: CASSLRHNQPQHF.